The 21 T cell receptor beta chains given below trace back to one sample, sequenced in a study of OX40 agonist ivuxolimab in advanced cancers. The data were produced by immunoSEQ multiplex PCR, yet TCRdb's version contains in-frame clones alone and is incomplete. The sample consists of 90,000 or so clones, about 86% of them appearing once. The source material was CD4+ or CD8+ T cells sorted from blood, sampled in a trial of the OX40 agonist ivuxolimab. The receptors originated from an adult with an advanced solid tumor such as melanoma, head and neck, liver or kidney cancer.

The genes are TRBV6-5 and TRBJ2-4; tentative D call: TRBD2 (7 bases). Germline CDR1 reads MNHEY; CDR2 reads SVGAGI. Trimming took off 5 bases at V and 5 bases at J, with 13 bases between the two ends. The CDR3 extends over 14 amino acids. CDR3: CASSRMGGQNIQYF. In DNA form, the CDR3 reads TGTGCCAGCAGTAGGATGGGGGGGCAAAACATTCAGTACTTC.

The chain uses TRBV4-1 and TRBJ2-7; tentative D call: TRBD1 (5 bases). The CDR3 totals 14 residues. Trimming shortened V by 0 bases and J by 7 bases, and 13 bases separated the two germline ends. CDR1 MGHRA and CDR2 YSYEKL come from the germline V gene. The DNA for the CDR3 is TGCGCCAGCAGCCAAGATACAGGACGTCAAGAGCAGTACTTC. Its translation is CASSQDTGRQEQYF.

The V call is TRBV6-1, the J call TRBJ1-5; TRBD1 is a possible D gene (6 bases). The CDR3 contains 15 residues. The V gene lost 8 bases and the J gene lost 0 bases, with 14 bases spanning the gap. Germline-derived CDR1 and CDR2 are MNHNS and SASEGT. CDR3 loop: CASAGDGYSNQPQHF. The DNA for the CDR3 is TGTGCCAGCGCAGGGGATGGGTATAGCAATCAGCCCCAGCATTTT.

The gene calls are TRBV19 and TRBJ1-5; D might be TRBD1 (6 bases). CDR1 is LNHDA, CDR2 SQIVND, per germline (reference sequence). V lost 3 bases to trimming and J lost 2 bases, with 14 bases between them. The CDR3 covers 16 residues. The CDR3 sequence is CASSMSGGAGNQPQHF. CDR3 sequence (DNA): TGTGCCAGTAGTATGTCTGGGGGCGCCGGCAATCAGCCCCAGCATTTT.

V is TRBV5-6 and J is TRBJ2-1; D not resolved. The CDR3 totals 14 residues. Germline V gene sequence: CDR1 SGHDT, CDR2 YYEEEE. The V and J ends lost 4 bases and 4 bases respectively, with 12 bases between them. CDR3 sequence (DNA): TGTGCCAGCAGCCGAAGGACCCTGTACAATGAGCAGTTCTTC. Encoded protein: CASSRRTLYNEQFF.

This clone occurred once. The chain uses TRBV6-5 and TRBJ2-7; possible D gene TRBD2, 5 bases. CDR1 and CDR2 from the germline V gene are MNHEY and SVGAGI. This CDR3 is built from 13 residues. Trimming shortened V by 5 bases and J by 5 bases, and 13 bases separated the two germline ends. The CDR3: CASSARRGNEQYF. The CDR3 DNA is TGTGCCAGCAGTGCAAGGAGAGGGAACGAGCAGTACTTC.

V usage is TRBV5-1 and J usage is TRBJ2-2, with D possibly matching TRBD2 (5 bases). The CDR3 spans 14 residues. Looked up from germline, CDR1 is SGHRS and CDR2 is YFSETQ. V shed 4 bases and J shed 1 base, with 8 bases lying between them. The CDR3 spells CASSLDWNTGELFF. The CDR3 DNA reads TGCGCCAGCAGCCTGGACTGGAACACCGGGGAGCTGTTTTTT.

The chain carries TRBV19 and TRBJ2-5; D is unresolved. The CDR3 is 16 amino acids. V lost 1 base, J lost 2 bases, and 14 bases lay in between. Germline CDR1 is LNHDA and CDR2 is SQIVND (reference sequence). In DNA, the CDR3 is TGTGCCAGTAGTATAGTCTACGGGCCTAATCAAGAGACCCAGTACTTC. It is translated as CASSIVYGPNQETQYF.

The chain uses TRBV4-3 and TRBJ2-5; D perhaps matches TRBD1 (6 bases). The J call may be faulty, since TRBJ2-7 better matches the DNA end. Germline V gene lookup returns CDR1 LGHNA and CDR2 YSLEER. This CDR3 is built from 15 residues. The CDR3 loop reads CASSQIRDTSYEQYF. In DNA form, the CDR3 reads TGCGCCAGCAGCCAGATCCGGGACACAAGTTACGAGCAGTACTTC.

The chain links TRBV2 to TRBJ1-1; 10 nucleotides line up with TRBD1. CDR1 is SNHLY, CDR2 FYNNEI, per germline. The CDR3 runs to 15 residues. The V and J ends lost 7 bases and 5 bases, in that order; junction bases with no gene match: 10. CDR3 nucleotide sequence: TGTGCCAGCACCCGGGACAGGGGCGAGGGGACTGAAGCTTTCTTT. Translating gives CASTRDRGEGTEAFF.

The chain links TRBV19 to TRBJ2-7; possibly TRBD1 for D (6 bases). Germline V CDR1 and CDR2: LNHDA, SQIVND (reference sequence). The CDR3 totals 15 residues. Trimming pared 5 bases from V and 3 bases from J, leaving 17 bases between. CDR3 sequence: CASSAPGQSIYEQYF. DNA for the CDR3: TGTGCCAGTAGTGCCCCGGGACAATCAATCTACGAGCAGTACTTC.

The chain is built from TRBV18 and TRBJ1-6; 7 bases align to TRBD1. The CDR3 covers 16 residues. Unmatched junction bases numbered 9, after V lost 6 bases and J lost 4 bases. From germline, CDR1 is KGHSH and CDR2 LQKENI. The CDR3 DNA sequence: TGTGCCAGCTCGGCAAGGACAGGCGATTATAATTCACCCCTCCACTTT. Translation: CASSARTGDYNSPLHF.

This rearrangement joins TRBV11-2 to TRBJ1-2; D unresolved. The V gene's germline CDR1 is SGHAT and CDR2 FQNNGV. The CDR3 extends over 14 amino acids. V lost 4 bases to trimming and J lost 0 bases, with 9 bases between them. This CDR3 is CASSYAATNYGYTF. The CDR3 nucleotides are TGTGCCAGCAGCTATGCGGCTACTAACTATGGCTACACCTTC.

The chain couples TRBV7-3 to TRBJ2-5; 8 bases line up with TRBD2. Germline V gene lookup returns CDR1 SGHTA and CDR2 FQGTGA. The V segment lost 4 bases and the J segment 1 base; nucleotides outside the gene matches: 8. The CDR3 is 16 residues long. The CDR3 sequence: CASSSSSGGPQETQYF. Written as DNA, the CDR3 is TGTGCCAGCAGCTCATCGAGCGGGGGCCCCCAAGAGACCCAGTACTTC.

The rearrangement uses TRBV2 and TRBJ2-3; TRBD2 agrees at 13 bases. The CDR3 is made up of 13 amino acids. V lost 6 bases to trimming and J lost 7 bases; unmatched junction nucleotides: 1. CDR1 and CDR2 (germline): SNHLY, FYNNEI. CDR3 sequence (DNA): TGTGCCAGCAGGGGGACTAGCGGGAATACGCAGTATTTT. It codes for CASRGTSGNTQYF.

V and J are TRBV25-1 and TRBJ1-5, with a tentative D call TRBD1 (5 bases). The CDR3 contains 13 residues. The V end lost 1 base, the J end lost 11 bases, and 12 bases lay between the germline ends. Germline loops: CDR1 MGHDK, CDR2 SYGVNS. The CDR3 loop reads CASSESLEGTQHF. CDR3 DNA sequence: TGTGCCAGCAGTGAATCCCTCGAGGGGACCCAGCATTTT.

This clone was detected a few times. V is TRBV7-2 and J is TRBJ1-6, with 8 bases that match TRBD1. Germline CDR1 and CDR2: SGHTA and FQGNSA. Trimming removed 5 bases from V and 7 bases from J; junction bases left unmatched: 10. The CDR3 is made up of 16 amino acids. The CDR3 region has the DNA TGTGCCAGCAGCCTCCAGACAGGGGCCATCAATTCACCCCTCCACTTT. Amino acids: CASSLQTGAINSPLHF.

The chain couples TRBV5-1 to TRBJ1-5; 7 bases are a match to TRBD1. The CDR3 is 17 amino acids. With V trimmed by 0 bases and J by 3 bases, 9 bases remained unmatched. Per germline, CDR1 SGHRS and CDR2 YFSETQ. CDR3 in amino acids: CASSLGEQGPFNQPQHF. The CDR3 DNA sequence: TGCGCCAGCAGCTTGGGGGAACAGGGGCCTTTCAATCAGCCCCAGCATTTT.

The CDR3 sequence is CASSAGRGGQYF. In DNA form, the CDR3 reads TGTGCCAGCAGCGCCGGACGGGGAGGGCAGTACTTC. The chain employs TRBV6-1 and TRBJ2-7, with D tentatively TRBD2 (6 bases). The CDR3 is 12 residues long. From germline, CDR1 is MNHNS and CDR2 SASEGT. Trimming cost V 6 bases and J 9 bases, with 15 bases left between them.

The CDR3 region is CSVETTSGRTDTQYF. The CDR3 nucleotides read TGCAGCGTTGAAACAACTAGCGGGAGAACAGATACGCAGTATTTT. The V and J genes are TRBV29-1 and TRBJ2-3; 11 positions agree with TRBD2. V shed 2 bases and J 3 bases; nucleotides not matched to a gene: 4. Germline CDR1 and CDR2: SQVTM and ANQGSEA. The CDR3 loop spans 15 amino acids.

The genes are TRBV20-1 and TRBJ2-7, with D unresolved. This CDR3 comprises 11 residues. The V and J ends lost 7 bases and 6 bases respectively, with 13 bases between them. The V gene's germline CDR1 is DFQATT and CDR2 SNEGSKA (reference sequence). The CDR3 loop is CSVPDRLEQYF. The CDR3 coding sequence is TGCAGTGTCCCGGATCGTCTCGAGCAGTACTTC.